Each of the 16 T cell receptor beta chains below was sequenced from the same sample in a study of T-cell reconstitution after alpha-beta-depleted transplantation in children. The authors prepared the TCRbeta library with unique molecular identifiers. Using its own MiXCR run on the PCR reads, TCRdb lists one record per CDR3 protein. Of 97,000 or so distinct CDR3 sequences listed, about 5.6% are singletons. Sequences were derived from PBMCs, mostly from graft donor cells, sampled 60 days after TCRalphabeta/CD19-depleted stem cell transplant. The receptors were sampled from a female patient aged 2-10 years who had a stem cell transplant for Fanconi anemia, so the T cells may come from the graft donor.

This clonotype was found many times. V gene TRBV15 combines with J gene TRBJ2-4; D call uncertain. V was pared by 5 bases and J by 1 base, with 6 bases between. This CDR3 spans 13 amino acids. From germline, CDR1 is LNHNV and CDR2 YYDKDF (reference sequence). CDR3 nucleotides: TGTGCCACCAGCCCCAGGGCCAAAAACATTCAGTACTTC. Residues: CATSPRAKNIQYF. The entire variable domain, with the rest obtained from reference TRBV15 and TRBJ2-4, is as follows: DAMVIQNPRYQVTQFGKPVTLSCSQTLNHNVMYWYQQKSSQAPKLLFHYYDKDFNNEADTPDNFQSRRPNTSFCFLDIRSPGLGDTAMYLCATSPRAKNIQYFGAGTRLSVL.

This clonotype was seen at least ten times. This chain connects TRBV2 to TRBJ2-1; tentatively, D is TRBD2 (6 bases). V gave up 8 bases and J gave up 7 bases, with 18 bases separating them. The CDR3 spans 14 residues. CDR1 and CDR2 (germline): SNHLY, FYNNEI. CDR3 DNA sequence: TGTGCCAGCCTCGAACTAGACGGAGGGAATGAGCAGTTCTTC. Amino acid sequence: CASLELDGGNEQFF.

The V gene is TRBV7-2, the J gene TRBJ2-1; D is possibly TRBD1 (6 bases). This CDR3 spans 16 amino acids. CDR1 is SGHTA and CDR2 is FQGNSA in the germline V gene. Trimming left V 3 bases short and J 5 bases short, with 17 bases between. As DNA, the CDR3 is TGTGCCAGCAGCTTGGGACACGGGCCACAGAACAATGAGCAGTTCTTC. This sequence encodes CASSLGHGPQNNEQFF.

This clonotype was counted at least ten times. The chain employs TRBV5-4 and TRBJ2-1; 7 bases line up with TRBD1. With V trimmed by 0 bases and J by 7 bases, 10 bases remained unmatched. Germline values: CDR1 SGHNT, CDR2 YYREEE (reference sequence). The CDR3 consists of 16 residues. This CDR3 reads CASSLEVGRQGNEQFF. For the CDR3, the DNA is TGTGCCAGCAGCTTGGAGGTAGGGCGACAGGGAAATGAGCAGTTCTTC.

This clonotype was observed many times. This chain joins TRBV10-2 and TRBJ1-1, with 9 nucleotides matching TRBD1. Germline-derived CDR1 and CDR2 are WSHSY and SAAADI. The CDR3 loop spans 14 amino acids. V trimming: 6 bases; J trimming: 4 bases; junction bases outside the gene matches: 6. CDR3 DNA: TGCGCCAGCAGCGGGACAGGGTGGGTCACTGAAGCTTTCTTT. This sequence encodes CASSGTGWVTEAFF.

This clonotype occurred a few times. The V gene is TRBV20-1, the J gene TRBJ2-7; 7 nucleotides align to TRBD1. Germline V CDR1 and CDR2: DFQATT, SNEGSKA (reference sequence). After removal of 7 bases from V and 2 bases from J, the junction contained 2 bases not matched to a gene. This CDR3 spans 11 amino acids. CDR3 DNA sequence: TGCAGTGGGCAGGGGGCCTACGAGCAGTACTTC. It specifies CSGQGAYEQYF.

This clonotype was seen repeatedly, ten times or more. The chain combines TRBV20-1 with TRBJ1-4; 7 nucleotides agree with TRBD1. Germline CDR1 is DFQATT and CDR2 is SNEGSKA (reference sequence). This CDR3 has 13 residues. The CDR3 DNA reads TGCAGCCTTTACACAGGGGTCGGGAAAAAACTGTTTTTT. This sequence encodes CSLYTGVGKKLFF.

This clonotype was seen ten or more times. The genes are TRBV7-9 and TRBJ1-2; the D is unclear. This CDR3 region has 13 residues. Germline V lookup: CDR1 SEHNR, CDR2 FQNEAQ (reference sequence). The germline V and J ends were trimmed by 1 base and 6 bases, with 9 bases remaining between them. CDR3 nucleotide sequence: TGTGCCAGCAGCTTAGTCGCCTTGGATGGCTACACCTTC. As protein: CASSLVALDGYTF.

The V and J genes are TRBV28 and TRBJ2-3; 10 bases map to TRBD2. J gave up 6 bases and V 11 bases, and 8 bases lay outside the gene matches. Germline CDR1 reads MDHEN; CDR2 reads SYDVKM. The CDR3 is 13 residues long. The CDR3 DNA reads as TGTGCCCTGGGGCTAGCGGGAGCGGATACGCAGTATTTT. This codes for CALGLAGADTQYF.

This clonotype has a count of ten or more. The chain carries TRBV11-2 and TRBJ2-3; 10 nucleotides agree with TRBD2. V lost 1 base and J lost 4; bases outside the gene matches: 5. This CDR3 spans 16 amino acids. The V gene's germline CDR1 is SGHAT and CDR2 FQNNGV. CDR3 protein: CASSLASGGAADTQYF. The CDR3 nucleotides read TGTGCCAGCAGCTTAGCAAGCGGGGGGGCCGCAGATACGCAGTATTTT.

In this sample, this clonotype turned up many times. The chain links TRBV12-3 or TRBV12-4 to TRBJ1-1; possible D gene TRBD1, 6 bases. Trimming stripped 6 bases from V and 4 bases from J, with 18 bases between. CDR3 length: 15 residues. As DNA, the CDR3 is TGTGCCAGCAGCCAAACCAGGGTAGGGGGCACTGAAGCTTTCTTT. This translates into CASSQTRVGGTEAFF.

This clonotype was counted ten times or more. This rearrangement joins TRBV5-1 to TRBJ2-3, with TRBD2 matching over 11 bases. The V and J ends lost 2 bases and 8 bases, in that order; junction bases with no gene match: 4. This CDR3 has 14 amino acids. Looked up from germline, CDR1 is SGHRS and CDR2 is YFSETQ. The CDR3 loop is CASSLGGLAGTQYF. The CDR3 coding sequence is TGCGCCAGCAGCTTAGGAGGACTAGCGGGTACGCAGTATTTT.

The chain recombines TRBV12-3 or TRBV12-4 with TRBJ2-2; D perhaps matches TRBD2 (6 bases). This CDR3 comprises 18 residues. V shed 2 bases and J shed 0 bases, with 16 bases lying between them. This CDR3 reads CASSLSLARNANTGELFF. CDR3 bases: TGTGCCAGCAGTTTAAGTCTAGCGAGGAACGCGAACACCGGGGAGCTGTTTTTT.

Ten or more counts support this clonotype. J is TRBJ2-7 and V is TRBV5-1; 12 bases line up with TRBD2. The junction had 7 bases not matched to a gene; V was cut back by 0 bases and J by 0 bases. Germline V gene sequence: CDR1 SGHRS, CDR2 YFSETQ. The CDR3 is 18 amino acids. The CDR3, as DNA: TGCGCCAGCAGCTTGGTCCTAGCGGGGGGGCCGTCCTCCTACGAGCAGTACTTC. This gives the protein CASSLVLAGGPSSYEQYF.

CDR3 nucleotides: TGCAGTGCTAGATTTCGAACCGGGGAGCTGTTTTTT. Translated: CSARFRTGELFF. This rearrangement joins TRBV20-1 to TRBJ2-2; D not resolved. V was shortened by 2 bases and J by 5 bases, with 6 bases between the two germline ends. Germline V gene data show CDR1 as DFQATT and CDR2 as SNEGSKA (reference sequence). The CDR3 is 12 residues long.

This chain uses TRBV20-1 with TRBJ2-2, with D perhaps TRBD2 (6 bases). From germline, CDR1 is DFQATT and CDR2 SNEGSKA (reference sequence). This CDR3 has 14 residues. Trimming pared 3 bases from V and 6 bases from J, leaving 14 bases between. The CDR3: CSASPSWGAGELFF. DNA for the CDR3: TGCAGTGCTAGCCCCTCATGGGGGGCCGGGGAGCTGTTTTTT.